The source of this TCR beta chain is a study of cytomegalovirus exposure and HLA in healthy donors (dated by TCRdb to 2015 to 2018). Context from the whole study: An earlier analysis of around 600 of the donors reported more than 250 Gb of sequence data and around 120 million unique TCR beta sequences from roughly 200 million T cells. Every discovery cohort repertoire had been produced on one sequencing platform. An earlier analysis of about 600 of the donors used high-throughput TCR beta sequencing to judge whether each TCR beta V gene segment behaved as functional or pseudogenic. About 300 gigabases of sequencing data and tens of millions of unique TCR sequences made up an early release that covered about 640 HLA-typed donors. The aim of the study was to test whether cataloging public T cell receptors could identify signatures of past pathogen exposure. Rather than drawing on any new phenotypic data, the later analysis identified candidate immune exposures from TCR beta sequences and the way those sequences occurred across donors. HLA typing covered class I and class II loci at four-digit resolution. A later analysis re-examined previously published TCR beta repertoires from just over 650 donors and added high-resolution HLA genotyping to investigate patterns of TCR occurrence. To predict cytomegalovirus infection status, the study combined high-throughput TCR immunosequencing, statistical association of individual TCRs with disease status, and machine learning. Among the roughly 390 genotyped donors, 81% belonged to the genetic ancestry cluster associated with self-reported Caucasian donors. Because of strong linkage in the cohort, roughly five DR-DQ haplotypes were treated as single units for association and clustering. A later genetic analysis took genome-wide SNP genotypes for about three fifths of the 666 donors and used that subset as a discovery cohort. A separate validation cohort of 100 to 150 different subjects was used in addition to the approximately 610-subject first cohort. Alongside the repertoire data, information on donor age, sex, ethnicity and CMV serostatus was compiled. The study profiled the T cell repertoires of 666 subjects by immunosequencing and related them to cytomegalovirus serostatus. The number of donors typed differed by locus, with about 629-640 for A, B, C, DRB1 and DQB1, approximately 500 for DQA1, over 600 for DPA1, and roughly 450 for DPB1. Across under 500 genotyped donors of the cohort, an average of roughly 250,000 unique TCR beta nucleotide sequences per donor were sequenced, and 15% to 20% of those sequences were non-productive.

As concerns this clone: This receptor's antigen is unknown. Base qualities are not recorded, but no much larger clone differs from it by a single base.

Receptors were amplified or captured by the immunoSEQ multiplex PCR assay. For the multiplex PCR, a mixture combining 60 forward primers for TCR Vbeta segments and 13 reverse primers for TCR Jbeta segments was used. The CDR3 region of rearranged TCR beta genes was amplified from genomic DNA with a multiplex PCR assay. The amplified TCR beta libraries were sequenced on the Illumina HiSeq System as 87-base-pair reads. As for the original processing: In a later analysis, tens of millions of unique TCR beta chains were counted across the approximately 620 repertoires, and around 10 million of these chains were shared by at least two donors. A nearest-neighbor algorithm error-corrected the raw reads and collapsed the reads into unique sequences, merging closely related sequences to remove PCR and sequencing errors. To assign V, D and J gene segments, CDR3 sequences were aligned to IMGT reference sequences. For a sequence to be retained, a match of at least six nucleotides to both a V gene segment and a J gene segment was required. A rearrangement was called productive if the CDR3 had no stop codons and remained in frame with V and J, and every other rearrangement was called non-productive. CDR3 was defined according to IMGT convention as the region running from the second conserved V-encoded cysteine to the conserved J-encoded phenylalanine. The earlier analysis of about 530 of the donors excluded any sequence lacking an unambiguous match to a single V gene segment. In an earlier analysis of 450 to 750 of the donors, a V segment was called functional when productive rearrangements were above 56.7%, and segregating when the standard deviation between donors exceeded 5%. A statistical classification framework was built for diagnosing cytomegalovirus status from the catalog of TCR beta chain sequences. In a later analysis, TCR nucleotide sequences were compared against IMGT/GENE-DB human TR gene sequences so that V and J genes could be assigned. Using the TCRdist pipeline, a later analysis assigned CDR3 sequences along with most-parsimonious VDJ recombination scenarios. In a later analysis, every TCR beta chain was defined by the combination of its CDR3 amino acid sequence and its V-gene family, and reads without a unique V-gene family were dropped. As a way to deal with suspected cross-contamination and a sequencing artifact, a later analysis dropped 592 nucleotide sequences that were highly shared and had low generation probability. In a later analysis, a clonal expansion index was calculated for each public chain from normalized within-repertoire ranks of inferred template counts. Generation probabilities in a later analysis came from a VDJ recombination model fitted to out-of-frame rearrangements, and those results were checked against IGoR. Hypergeometric tests were used in a later analysis to score TCR-TCR, TCR-HLA and TCR-CMV co-occurrence, with a repertoire-size bias correction applied to the TCR pairs. To estimate false discovery rates, a later analysis permuted the HLA or CMV assignments 20 times. In a later analysis, co-occurring TCRs were grouped with DBSCAN, and TCRdist sequence similarity was added when clustering was performed within HLA-allele-positive subsets. Co-occurrence clustering excluded repertoires with fewer than 30,000 or more than 120,000 public chains, plus five with anomalous nucleotide sharing. As stored in TCRdb, this immuneACCESS dataset retains in-frame rearrangements with V and J assigned. A fraction of the clones does not appear; measured against another copy, unresolved V genes explain less than half of the discrepancy, and the remainder lacks a known reason. D and trimming come from the DNA, and the V and J calls and clone size come from that table. The sample table contains about 200,000 clones; only one count was recorded for roughly four fifths of them. The ten most abundant clones make up 0.098% of the sample.

Study-wide conclusions, independent of this receptor: V-gene and J-gene trimming of TCR beta chains was associated with a missense DCLRE1C variant in a later genetic analysis, and the association was replicated in an independent cohort. Some 16 rarely observed V segments, including chromosome 9 orphons, were excluded from the earlier analysis of approximately 500 of the donors because counts were too low. At a false discovery rate of 0.05, a later analysis linked some 17,000 TCR beta sequences to specific HLA alleles. Linkage disequilibrium might explain the correlated functional status among segregating V segments, but an unknown experimental factor could not be ruled out. Sequencing depth was assumed to be roughly uniform across donors in the presence/absence analyses, though that assumption may not hold. Compared with equally common non-associated chains, HLA-associated TCR beta chains in a later analysis were more clonally expanded and had lower generation probabilities. According to a later analysis, TCR association rates differed among HLA loci, with DRB1 alleles showing the most associated TCRs and HLA-C alleles showing the fewest. The study listed 164 TCR beta chains as associated with cytomegalovirus. Only TCR beta chains were sequenced in this cohort, and the absence of alpha or paired-chain data limited detectable features. In an earlier analysis of about 540 of the donors, most TCR beta V segments were observed in productive rearrangements about 87% or about 30% of the time, broadly matching IMGT annotations. Several of the top co-occurrence clusters appeared to be linked to parvovirus B19, influenza, CMV and Epstein-Barr virus, according to a later analysis. Some IMGT-functional V segments, including TRBV6-2 and TRBV6-3, could not be distinguished by the 87-base-pair reads and were therefore excluded. Immune exposure information for the cohort was limited to CMV serostatus. A further reported finding was that TCR beta sequences accurately predicted the HLA-A and HLA-B alleles for most subjects in the first cohort. Compared with the roughly 670-donor mean, donors in an Asian-associated ancestry cluster had fewer N-insertions in productive TCRs, according to a later genetic analysis. Most TCR sequences were seen in very few donors, while some public TCRs were found in many individuals. A later analysis found that most CMV-associated TCR beta chains appeared HLA-restricted, with HLA associations seemingly driven largely by CMV exposure. The sequencing pipeline was judged likely to have produced a cluster of highly shared sequence variants as a technical artifact. The classifier was reported to diagnose cytomegalovirus status with high specificity and sensitivity in both the original and validation cohorts. The authors suggested that the approach could potentially be generalized to other disease states and immunological phenotypes. Because HLA typing was missing for some donors at each locus, association tests included only the typed subset. A few of the identified cytomegalovirus-associated TCR beta chains were confirmed in vitro to be specific for cytomegalovirus antigens. When HLA alleles, especially DR and DQ, strongly co-occurred, attributing TCR associations to individual alleles was difficult.

The cohort was made up of 500 to 800 healthy bone marrow donors. Cohort members were all nominally healthy when sampled, although unrecorded immune exposures were likely present. The donor was CMV seronegative and belonged to the group of 352 seronegative cohort members. Each donor provided a peripheral blood sample, and peripheral blood mononuclear cells were used for TCR beta sequencing. The Qiagen DNeasy Blood Extraction Kit was used to extract genomic DNA from the blood cell samples. Between the V and J ends, shortened by 7 bases and 7 bases respectively, the junction contains 10 bases. The CDR3 contains 10 residues, cysteine and phenylalanine counted. The CDR3 DNA has 30 bases and is translated from base 1. Per the germline V gene, SQVTM is the CDR1 and ANQGSEA is the CDR2.

Rearrangement joined TRBV29-1 to TRBJ2-5; the D segment cannot be called with confidence. The source of this sequence is a boy aged 2-9 years in good health and CMV-seronegative. Sequencing was carried out using PBMCs. The CDR3 amino acid sequence is: CSAESGTQYF. The DNA sequence is as follows: TGCAGCGCCGAATCCGGGACCCAGTACTTC. Reference TRBV29-1 and TRBJ2-5 genes cover what lies past the CDR3, so the full variable domain is SAVISQKPSRDICQRGTSLTIQCQVDSQVTMMFWYRQQPGQSLTLIATANQGSEATYESGFVIDKFPISRPNLTFSTLTVSNMSPEDSSIYLCSAESGTQYFGPGTRLLVL.